The sequence of this T cell receptor (beta chain) was determined in a study of T-cell memory formation after mild COVID-19. Whole-study context: Clustering of TCRs was largely donor specific.

TCRdb reprocessed the 5' RACE reads via MiXCR and lists one record per CDR3 protein. The profile shows approximately 260,000 distinct CDR3 sequences, roughly 18% of them singletons. With 0 bases removed from V and 4 bases from J, the gap between germline ends came to 10 bases. The germline gives CDR1 DFQATT, CDR2 SNEGSKA (reference sequence). This CDR3 has 14 amino acids. Study-wide results and limits: Contracting clones, day 15 to 85, had balanced CD4/CD8, and later expanders favored CD4+.

With respect to this clonotype: Its matching antigen is unknown.

The sequencing input was PBMCs or a T cell subset sorted from them (not recorded which). This chain connects TRBV20-1 to TRBJ1-5; no definite D call. This TCR derives from a man aged 18 to 30 who had mild COVID-19 (a few samples of this study predate the infection). Cell type and time point are not known. CDR3 sequence reads: CSARDLFPNQPQHF. The CDR3 nucleotides read TGCAGTGCTAGAGATCTATTTCCTAATCAGCCCCAGCATTTT.